The T cell receptor (beta chain) described here comes from a study of T cell changes during pregnancy in multiple sclerosis. Method: immunoSEQ multiplex PCR; TCRdb's copy keeps in-frame clones and lacks some. The table records approximately 83,000 clones, approximately 92% of them present only once. This TCR was recovered from a female donor with multiple sclerosis, enrolled in a pregnancy study. The specimen was peripheral blood, collected in the first trimester of pregnancy.

The CDR3 sequence: CASSLGSPRQPQHF. Written as DNA, the CDR3 is TGTGCCAGCAGCTTAGGATCCCCTAGACAGCCCCAGCATTTT. V and J are TRBV11-2 and TRBJ1-5; D call uncertain. Between the trimmed V and J ends, which lost 1 base and 7 bases, there was a span of 11 bases. Germline-derived CDR1 and CDR2 are SGHAT and FQNNGV. The CDR3 consists of 14 residues. The full variable domain, in which reference TRBV11-2 and TRBJ1-5 provide the parts outside the CDR3, is EAGVAQSPRYKIIEKRQSVAFWCNPISGHATLYWYQQILGQGPKLLIQFQNNGVVDDSQLPKDRFSAERLKGVDSTLKIQPAKLEDSAVYLCASSLGSPRQPQHFGDGTRLSIL.